This TCR beta chain came from a study of OX40 agonist ivuxolimab in advanced cancers. Study conclusions and caveats: Individuals who were partial responders at 0.1-3.0 mg/kg had clonal expansion that ranked among the lowest. In CD8+ T cells, expanded clones were on average more numerous than in CD4+.

Details on this clone: Its antigen is still unknown.

Produced via immunoSEQ multiplex PCR; TCRdb's table is partial and in-frame only. The sample has approximately 70,000 clones, 80% to 95% seen once. This CDR3 has 16 amino acids. The J segment lost 3 bases and the V segment lost 6 bases, leaving 7 bases of the junction unmatched. Per germline, CDR1 SGHVS and CDR2 FNYEAQ. The J gene is TRBJ2-2, the V gene TRBV7-6, with TRBD1 identical over 10 bases. The receptor was isolated from an adult with an advanced solid tumor such as melanoma, head and neck, liver or kidney cancer. Specimen: CD4+ or CD8+ T cells sorted from blood, collected in a trial of the OX40 agonist ivuxolimab. The CDR3 DNA sequence: TGTGCCAGCAGAAAAGGACAGGGGGTGGACACCGGGGAGCTGTTTTTT. This codes for CASRKGQGVDTGELFF.